This TCR beta chain was captured in a study of identical twins (dated by TCRdb to about 2016). Broadly, across the study: TCR alpha and beta repertoires from monozygotic twins, unrelated adults of various ages and cord blood were deep-sequenced to test whether fetal clonotypes persist. To rule out contamination, replicate twin experiments were performed at different times with different library preparation protocols.

Libraries were made using 5' RACE. The sequencer was an Illumina HiSeq 2000. A universal primer binding site was added through template switching, and the final cDNA carried a unique molecular identifier so that TCR cDNA molecules could be counted accurately. Specific primers in the conserved constant-segment region were used to synthesize first-strand cDNA for TCR alpha and beta chains. To control for contamination, every cDNA library was double barcoded, receiving both a SMART-Mk sample barcode and Illumina barcodes. TruSeq adapter sequences and Illumina sample barcodes were added in two successive PCR steps. TCR alpha and beta cDNA libraries were sequenced on the Illumina HiSeq platform with custom primers. Turning to the authors' computational methods: MiGEC processed the raw reads to extract unique molecular identifiers, while MiXCR was used to determine the CDR3 positions. For each individual, recombination models were inferred using an EM algorithm with the repgenHMM and IGoR tools. Shared clonotype analysis was performed with the tcR package in R, normalizing sharing by the product of cloneset sizes. To study raw recombination without the effects of thymic and clonal selection, out-of-frame nonproductive sequences were analyzed. In-frame beta chains were kept once TCRdb had trimmed the public reads at Q25 with fastp and called clones with MiXCR. Rows are unified per CDR3 protein, each entry keeping the most common DNA and genes. TCRdb's processing, not the study's, gives the V and J calls here. Across this sample there are hundreds of thousands of distinct CDR3 sequences, with about 9.4% seen only once. More than 0.75% of the sample comes from the top ten.

Every donor was a healthy Caucasian. Three pairs of female monozygotic twins, all aged roughly 18 to 29 years, were included in the twin cohort. The RNA used for TCR libraries was isolated from peripheral blood mononuclear cells. Broad study findings and their caveats: Out-of-frame TCR alpha sharing in monozygotic twins was systematically underestimated by recombination models, whereas sharing between unrelated individuals was in agreement with the recombination models. In beta out-of-frame sequences, excess twin sharing was weaker, because having fewer shared sequences lowered the signal-to-noise ratio. Zero-insertion analyses could be partly confounded by invariant T cells such as MAIT and iNKT, although diverse VJ usage argued against such confounding for most clonotypes. Compared with coincidental sharing between unrelated individuals, out-of-frame TCR alpha sequences shared between twins had an excess of sequences with low generation probability. Because the same donors could not be followed over many years, the conclusions depended on cross-sectional statistical analysis. Abundant cord blood beta clonotypes had fewer insertions, young adult naive repertoires showed a similar but weaker trend, and memory repertoires showed no such trend.

This clonotype occurred many times. There is no known antigen for this receptor. There are no base qualities to consult, and no much larger clone falls within one base. The junction carries 9 bases between V and J, which are trimmed by 5 bases and 2 bases respectively. Its CDR3 holds 13 amino acids, cysteine through phenylalanine. Left in the record is the CDR3 DNA by itself, 39 bases read in frame from the first base. Reading the germline V gene gives CDR1 SGHTA and CDR2 FQGTGA. The same data also went into a second study, on yellow fever vaccine responses in identical twins. As noted in the second study: The authors reported that the T cell response to vaccination in identical twins appeared partly convergent and partly personalized. Focusing on identical twins, the study followed the T cell clones that responded to the vaccine, and did so with precision.

The clonotype was recovered from a woman between 18 and 30 years old in good health. This sequence uses TRBV7-3 and TRBJ1-1; perhaps TRBD1 is the D gene, with 6 bases matching. The sample consisted of PBMCs. The DNA reads as follows: TGTGCCAGCAGCCGACAGGCTAACACTGAAGCTTTCTTT. Its protein product is CASSRQANTEAFF.